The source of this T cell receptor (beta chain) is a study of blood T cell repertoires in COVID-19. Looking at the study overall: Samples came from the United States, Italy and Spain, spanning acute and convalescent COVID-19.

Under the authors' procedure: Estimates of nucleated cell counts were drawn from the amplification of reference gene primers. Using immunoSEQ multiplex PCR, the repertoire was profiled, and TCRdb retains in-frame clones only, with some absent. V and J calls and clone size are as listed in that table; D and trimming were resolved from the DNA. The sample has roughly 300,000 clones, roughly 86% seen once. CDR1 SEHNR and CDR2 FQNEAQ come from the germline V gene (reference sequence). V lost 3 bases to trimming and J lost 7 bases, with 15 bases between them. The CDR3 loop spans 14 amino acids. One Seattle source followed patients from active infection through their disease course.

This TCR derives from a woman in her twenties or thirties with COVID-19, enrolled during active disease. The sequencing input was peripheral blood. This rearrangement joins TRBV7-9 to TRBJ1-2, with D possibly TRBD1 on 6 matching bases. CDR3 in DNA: TGTGCCAGCAGCTTCCCAGGGGACGTTGGTGGCTACACCTTC. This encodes CASSFPGDVGGYTF.